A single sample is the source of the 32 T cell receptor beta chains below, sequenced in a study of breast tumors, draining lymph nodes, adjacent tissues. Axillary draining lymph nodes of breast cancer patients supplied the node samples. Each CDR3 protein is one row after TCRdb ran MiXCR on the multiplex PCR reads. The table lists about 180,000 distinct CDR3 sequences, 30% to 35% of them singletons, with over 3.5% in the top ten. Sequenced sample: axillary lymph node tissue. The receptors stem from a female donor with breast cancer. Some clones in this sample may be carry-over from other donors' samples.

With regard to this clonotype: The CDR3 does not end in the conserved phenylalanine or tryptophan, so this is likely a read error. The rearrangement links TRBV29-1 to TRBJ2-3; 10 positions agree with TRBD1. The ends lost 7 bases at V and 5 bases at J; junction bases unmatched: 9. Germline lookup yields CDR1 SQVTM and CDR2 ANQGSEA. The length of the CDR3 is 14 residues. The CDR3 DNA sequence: TGCAGCGCAGGGACAGGGGTCGGTGTAGATACGCAGTATTTA. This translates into CSAGTGVGVDTQYL.

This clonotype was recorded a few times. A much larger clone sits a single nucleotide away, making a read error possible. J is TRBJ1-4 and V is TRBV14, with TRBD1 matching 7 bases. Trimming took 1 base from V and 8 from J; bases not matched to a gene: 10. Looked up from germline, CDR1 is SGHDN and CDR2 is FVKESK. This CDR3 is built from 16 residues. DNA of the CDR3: TGTGCCAGCAGCCAAGGGCTCACAGGGGTTCGAGAAAAACTGTTTTTT. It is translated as CASSQGLTGVREKLFF.

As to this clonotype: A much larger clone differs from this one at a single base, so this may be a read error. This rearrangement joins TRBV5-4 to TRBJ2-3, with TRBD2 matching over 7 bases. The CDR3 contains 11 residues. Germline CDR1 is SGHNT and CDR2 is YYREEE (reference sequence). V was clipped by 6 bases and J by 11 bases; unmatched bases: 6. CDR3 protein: CASTEAGWQYF. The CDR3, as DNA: TGTGCCAGCACCGAAGCGGGGTGGCAGTATTTT.

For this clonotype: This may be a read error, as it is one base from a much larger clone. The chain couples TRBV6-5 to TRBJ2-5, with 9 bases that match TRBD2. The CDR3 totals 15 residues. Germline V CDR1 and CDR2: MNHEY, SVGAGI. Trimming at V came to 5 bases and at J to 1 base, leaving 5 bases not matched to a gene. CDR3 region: CASSHAGGGQETQYF. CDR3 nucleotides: TGTGCCAGCAGTCACGCGGGAGGGGGCCAAGAGACCCAGTACTTC.

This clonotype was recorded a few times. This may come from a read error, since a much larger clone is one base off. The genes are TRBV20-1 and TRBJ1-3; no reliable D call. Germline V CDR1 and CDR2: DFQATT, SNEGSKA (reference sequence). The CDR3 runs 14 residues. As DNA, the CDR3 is TGCAGTGCTAAATCCTCCGGTTCGGGAACCACCATATATTTT. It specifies CSAKSSGSGTTIYF.

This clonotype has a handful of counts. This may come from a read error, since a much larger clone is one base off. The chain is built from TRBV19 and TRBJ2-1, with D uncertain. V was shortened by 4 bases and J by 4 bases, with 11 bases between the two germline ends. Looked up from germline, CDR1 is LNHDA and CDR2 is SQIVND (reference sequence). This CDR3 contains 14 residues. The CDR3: CASSNPGPYNEQFF. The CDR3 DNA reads TGTGCCAGTAGTAATCCCGGTCCATACAATGAGCAGTTCTTC. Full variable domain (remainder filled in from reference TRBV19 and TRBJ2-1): DGGITQSPKYLFRKEGQNVTLSCEQNLNHDAMYWYRQDPGQGLRLIYYSQIVNDFQKGDIAEGYSVSREKKESFPLTVTSAQKNPTAFYLCASSNPGPYNEQFFGPGTRLTVL.

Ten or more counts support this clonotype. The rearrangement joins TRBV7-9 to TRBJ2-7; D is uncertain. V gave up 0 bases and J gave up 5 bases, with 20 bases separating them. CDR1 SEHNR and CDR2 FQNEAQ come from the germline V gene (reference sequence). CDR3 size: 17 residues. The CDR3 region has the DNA TGTGCCAGCAGCTTAGCGATTGGGCCAGGCCCAGGTCACGAGCAGTACTTC. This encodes CASSLAIGPGPGHEQYF.

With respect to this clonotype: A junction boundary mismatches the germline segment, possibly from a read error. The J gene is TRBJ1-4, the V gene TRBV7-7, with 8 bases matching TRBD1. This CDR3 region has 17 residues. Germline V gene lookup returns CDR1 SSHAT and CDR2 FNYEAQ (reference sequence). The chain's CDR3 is CASSLVVGTGLNEKLFF. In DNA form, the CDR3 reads TGTGCTAGCAGCTTAGTGGTCGGGACAGGACTCAATGAAAAACTGTTTTTT.

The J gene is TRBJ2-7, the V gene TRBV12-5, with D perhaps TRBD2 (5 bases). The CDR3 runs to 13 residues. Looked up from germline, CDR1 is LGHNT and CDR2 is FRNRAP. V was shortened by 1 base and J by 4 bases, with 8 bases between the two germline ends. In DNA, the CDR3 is TGTGCTAGTGGTTTGGGGGGAGTATACGAGCAGTACTTC. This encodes CASGLGGVYEQYF.

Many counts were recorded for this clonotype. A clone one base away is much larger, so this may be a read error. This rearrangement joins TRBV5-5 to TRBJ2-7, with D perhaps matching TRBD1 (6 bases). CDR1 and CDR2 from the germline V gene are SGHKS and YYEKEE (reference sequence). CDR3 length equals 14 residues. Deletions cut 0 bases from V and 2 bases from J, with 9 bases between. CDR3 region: CASSLGQAAYEQYF. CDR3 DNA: TGTGCCAGCAGCTTGGGACAGGCGGCCTACGAGCAGTACTTC. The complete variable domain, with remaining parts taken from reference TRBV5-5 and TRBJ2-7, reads DAGVTQSPTHLIKTRGQQVTLRCSPISGHKSVSWYQQVLGQGPQFIFQYYEKEERGRGNFPDRFSARQFPNYSSELNVNALLLGDSALYLCASSLGQAAYEQYFGPGTRLTVT.

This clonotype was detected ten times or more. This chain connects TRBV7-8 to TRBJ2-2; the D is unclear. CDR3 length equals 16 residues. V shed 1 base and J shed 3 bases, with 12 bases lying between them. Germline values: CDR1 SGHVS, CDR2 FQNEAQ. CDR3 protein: CASSLVGVGHTGELFF. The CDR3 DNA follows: TGTGCCAGCAGCTTAGTTGGGGTAGGGCACACCGGGGAGCTGTTTTTT.

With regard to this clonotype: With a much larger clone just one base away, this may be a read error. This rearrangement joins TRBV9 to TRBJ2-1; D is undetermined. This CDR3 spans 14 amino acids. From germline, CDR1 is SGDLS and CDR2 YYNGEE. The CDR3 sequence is CASSVDPLYNEQSF. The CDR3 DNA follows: TGTGCCAGCAGCGTAGACCCTTTGTACAATGAGCAGTCCTTC.

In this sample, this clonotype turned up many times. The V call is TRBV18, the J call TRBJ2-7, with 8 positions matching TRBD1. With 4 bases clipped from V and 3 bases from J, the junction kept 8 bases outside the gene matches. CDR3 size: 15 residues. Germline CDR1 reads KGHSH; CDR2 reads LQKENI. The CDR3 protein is CASSRPGQANYEQYF. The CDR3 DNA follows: TGTGCCAGCTCACGACCGGGACAGGCAAACTACGAGCAGTACTTC.

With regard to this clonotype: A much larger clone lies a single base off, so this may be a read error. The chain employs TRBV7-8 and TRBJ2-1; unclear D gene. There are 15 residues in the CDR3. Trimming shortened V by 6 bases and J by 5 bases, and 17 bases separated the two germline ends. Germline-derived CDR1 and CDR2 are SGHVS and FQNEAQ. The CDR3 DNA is TGTGCCAGCAGGCGTACAGAATATCCTAACAATGAGCAGTTCTTC. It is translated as CASRRTEYPNNEQFF.

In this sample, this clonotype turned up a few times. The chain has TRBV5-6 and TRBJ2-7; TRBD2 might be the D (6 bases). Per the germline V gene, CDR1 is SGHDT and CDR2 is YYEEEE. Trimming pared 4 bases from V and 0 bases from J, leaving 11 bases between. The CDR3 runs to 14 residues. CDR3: CASSLGGTSYEQYF. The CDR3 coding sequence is TGTGCCAGCAGCCTCGGGGGTACCTCCTACGAGCAGTACTTC. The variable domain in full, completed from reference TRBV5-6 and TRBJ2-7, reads DAGVTQSPTHLIKTRGQQVTLRCSPKSGHDTVSWYQQALGQGPQFIFQYYEEEERQRGNFPDRFSGHQFPNYSSELNVNALLLGDSALYLCASSLGGTSYEQYFGPGTRLTVT.

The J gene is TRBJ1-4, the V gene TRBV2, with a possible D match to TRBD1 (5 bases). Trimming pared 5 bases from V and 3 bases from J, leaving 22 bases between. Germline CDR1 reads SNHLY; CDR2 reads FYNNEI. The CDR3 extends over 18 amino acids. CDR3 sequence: CASSLLRGTDTANEKLFF. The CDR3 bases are TGTGCCAGCAGTCTACTTCGGGGCACAGATACGGCTAATGAAAAACTGTTTTTT.

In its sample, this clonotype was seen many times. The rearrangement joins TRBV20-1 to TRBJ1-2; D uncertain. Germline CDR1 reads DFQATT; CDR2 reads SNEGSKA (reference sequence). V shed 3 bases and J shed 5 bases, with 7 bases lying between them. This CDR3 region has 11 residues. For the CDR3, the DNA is TGCAGTGCTAGCAAAGAATATGGCTACACCTTC. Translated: CSASKEYGYTF.

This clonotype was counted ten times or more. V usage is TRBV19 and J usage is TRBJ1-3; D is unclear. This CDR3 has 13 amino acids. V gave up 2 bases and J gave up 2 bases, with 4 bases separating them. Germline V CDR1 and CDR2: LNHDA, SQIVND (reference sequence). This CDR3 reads CASSITAGNTIYF. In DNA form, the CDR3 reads TGTGCCAGTAGTATAACGGCTGGAAACACCATATATTTT.

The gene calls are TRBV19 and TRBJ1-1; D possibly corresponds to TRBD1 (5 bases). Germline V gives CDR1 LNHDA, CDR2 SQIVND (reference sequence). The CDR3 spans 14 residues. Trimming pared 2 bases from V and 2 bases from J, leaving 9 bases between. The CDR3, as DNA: TGTGCCAGTAGTATACGGGGGACTAACACTGAAGCTTTCTTT. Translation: CASSIRGTNTEAFF.

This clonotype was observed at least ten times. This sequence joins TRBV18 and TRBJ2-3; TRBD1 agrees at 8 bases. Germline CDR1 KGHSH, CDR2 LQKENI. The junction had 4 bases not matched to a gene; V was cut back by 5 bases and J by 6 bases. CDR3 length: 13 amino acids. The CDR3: CASSTAGGDTQYF. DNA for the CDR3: TGTGCCAGCTCAACCGCAGGGGGCGATACGCAGTATTTT.

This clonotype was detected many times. The CDR3 spells CASSMKRINEQFF. The DNA for the CDR3 is TGTGCCAGTAGTATGAAGAGGATCAATGAGCAGTTCTTC. The chain recombines TRBV19 with TRBJ2-1; D is ambiguous. V was clipped by 3 bases and J by 6 bases, with 9 bases between them. The germline V gene encodes CDR1 LNHDA and CDR2 SQIVND (reference sequence). This CDR3 is 13 amino acids long.

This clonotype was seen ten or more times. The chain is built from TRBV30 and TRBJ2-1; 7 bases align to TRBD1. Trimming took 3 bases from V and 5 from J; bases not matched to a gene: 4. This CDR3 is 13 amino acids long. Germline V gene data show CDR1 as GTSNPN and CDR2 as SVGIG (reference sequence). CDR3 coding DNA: TGTGCCTGGAGCCGGGACAGTAACAATGAGCAGTTCTTC. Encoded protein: CAWSRDSNNEQFF.

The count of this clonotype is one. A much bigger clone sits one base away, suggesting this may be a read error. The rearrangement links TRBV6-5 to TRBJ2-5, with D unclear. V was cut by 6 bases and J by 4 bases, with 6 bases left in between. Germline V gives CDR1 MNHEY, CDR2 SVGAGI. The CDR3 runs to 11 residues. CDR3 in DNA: TGTGCCAGCAGACTGAGAGAGACCCAGTACTTC. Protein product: CASRLRETQYF.

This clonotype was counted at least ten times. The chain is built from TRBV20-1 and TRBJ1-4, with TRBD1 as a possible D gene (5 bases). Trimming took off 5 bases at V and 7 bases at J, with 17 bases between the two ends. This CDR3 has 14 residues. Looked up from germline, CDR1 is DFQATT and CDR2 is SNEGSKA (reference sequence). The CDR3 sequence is CSAEQAATLEKLFF. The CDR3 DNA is TGCAGTGCTGAACAGGCGGCAACTCTTGAAAAACTGTTTTTT.

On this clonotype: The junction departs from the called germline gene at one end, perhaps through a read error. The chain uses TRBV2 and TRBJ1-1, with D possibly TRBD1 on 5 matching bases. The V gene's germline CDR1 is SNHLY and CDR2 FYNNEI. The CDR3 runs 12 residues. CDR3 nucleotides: TGTGCCACCAAGCAACAGGTCACTGAAGCTCTCTTT. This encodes CATKQQVTEALF.

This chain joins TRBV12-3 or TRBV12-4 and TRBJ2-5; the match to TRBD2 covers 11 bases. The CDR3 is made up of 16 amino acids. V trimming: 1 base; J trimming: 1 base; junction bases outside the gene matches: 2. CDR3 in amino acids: CASSLVAGGSQETQYF. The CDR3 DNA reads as TGTGCCAGCAGTTTAGTAGCGGGGGGGTCCCAAGAGACCCAGTACTTC.

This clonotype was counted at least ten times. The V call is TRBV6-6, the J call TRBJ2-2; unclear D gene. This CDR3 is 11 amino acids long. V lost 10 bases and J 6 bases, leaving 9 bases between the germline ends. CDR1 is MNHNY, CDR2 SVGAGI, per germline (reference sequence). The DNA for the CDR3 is TGTGCCATCAAGGACCCCGGGGAGCTGTTTTTT. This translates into CAIKDPGELFF.

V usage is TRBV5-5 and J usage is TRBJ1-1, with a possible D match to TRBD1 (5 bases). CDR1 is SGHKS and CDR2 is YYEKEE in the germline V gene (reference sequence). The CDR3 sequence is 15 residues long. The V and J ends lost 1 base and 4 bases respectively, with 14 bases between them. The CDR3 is CASSLLPGGVTEAFF. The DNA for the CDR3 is TGTGCCAGCAGCTTGCTGCCCGGAGGGGTCACTGAAGCTTTCTTT.

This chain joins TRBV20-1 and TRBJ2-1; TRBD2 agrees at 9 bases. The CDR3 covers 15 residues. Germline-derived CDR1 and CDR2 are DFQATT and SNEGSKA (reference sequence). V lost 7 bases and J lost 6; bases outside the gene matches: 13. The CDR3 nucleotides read TGCAGTGTGCGAAGGCTAGCGGGGCAGGCCAATGAGCAGTTCTTC. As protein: CSVRRLAGQANEQFF.

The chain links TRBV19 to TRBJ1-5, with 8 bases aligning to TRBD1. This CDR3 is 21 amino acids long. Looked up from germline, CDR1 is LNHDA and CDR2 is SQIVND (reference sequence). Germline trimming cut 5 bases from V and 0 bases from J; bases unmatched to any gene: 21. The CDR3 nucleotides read TGTGCCAGTAGTCGCGGGGGAGAGAGAGACAGGGGCTGTTATAGCAATCAGCCCCAGCATTTT. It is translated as CASSRGGERDRGCYSNQPQHF.

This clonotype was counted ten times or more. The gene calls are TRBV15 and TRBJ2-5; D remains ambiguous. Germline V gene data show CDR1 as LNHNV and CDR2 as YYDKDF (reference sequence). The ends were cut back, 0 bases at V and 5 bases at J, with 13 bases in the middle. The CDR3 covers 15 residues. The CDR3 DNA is TGTGCCACCAGCAGAGATGGGCCCCTTGGCGAGACCCAGTACTTC. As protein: CATSRDGPLGETQYF.

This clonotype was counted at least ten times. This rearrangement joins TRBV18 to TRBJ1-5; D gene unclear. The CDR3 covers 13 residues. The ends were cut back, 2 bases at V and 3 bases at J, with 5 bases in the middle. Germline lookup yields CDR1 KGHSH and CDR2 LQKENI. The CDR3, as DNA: TGTGCCAGCTCACCAGACGACAATCAGCCCCAGCATTTT. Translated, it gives CASSPDDNQPQHF.